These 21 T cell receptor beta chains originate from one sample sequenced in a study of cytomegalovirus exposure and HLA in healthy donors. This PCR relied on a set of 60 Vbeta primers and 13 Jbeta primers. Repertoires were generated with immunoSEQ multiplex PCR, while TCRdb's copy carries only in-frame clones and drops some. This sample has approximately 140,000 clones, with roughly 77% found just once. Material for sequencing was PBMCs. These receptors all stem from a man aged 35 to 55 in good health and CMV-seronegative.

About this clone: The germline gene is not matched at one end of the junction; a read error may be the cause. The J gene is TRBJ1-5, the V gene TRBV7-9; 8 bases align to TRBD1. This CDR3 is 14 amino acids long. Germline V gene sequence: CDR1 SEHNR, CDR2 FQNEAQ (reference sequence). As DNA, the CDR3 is TGTGCCAGCAGCAATGACAGGGGCGATCAGCCCCGGCATTTT. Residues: CASSNDRGDQPRHF.

The CDR3 here is CASSAAQGDQFF. For the CDR3, the DNA is TGTGCCAGCAGCGCCGCACAGGGTGACCAGTTCTTC. The chain has TRBV13 and TRBJ2-1; D is possibly TRBD1 (6 bases). Germline V CDR1 and CDR2: PRHDT, FYEKMQ (reference sequence). Between the trimmed V and J ends, which lost 5 bases and 13 bases, there was a span of 15 bases. The CDR3 sequence is 12 residues long. Looking up the rest from reference TRBV13 and TRBJ2-1 gives the full variable domain: AAGVIQSPRHLIKEKRETATLKCYPIPRHDTVYWYQQGPGQDPQFLISFYEKMQSDKGSIPDRFSAQQFSDYHSELNMSSLELGDSALYFCASSAAQGDQFFGPGTRLTVL.

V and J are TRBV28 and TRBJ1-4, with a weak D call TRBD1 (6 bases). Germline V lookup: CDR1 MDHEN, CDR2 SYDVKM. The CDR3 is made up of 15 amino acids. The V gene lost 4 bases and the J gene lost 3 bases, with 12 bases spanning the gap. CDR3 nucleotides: TGTGCCAGCAGTTCCGGGGGGCCAGCTAATGAAAAACTGTTTTTT. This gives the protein CASSSGGPANEKLFF.

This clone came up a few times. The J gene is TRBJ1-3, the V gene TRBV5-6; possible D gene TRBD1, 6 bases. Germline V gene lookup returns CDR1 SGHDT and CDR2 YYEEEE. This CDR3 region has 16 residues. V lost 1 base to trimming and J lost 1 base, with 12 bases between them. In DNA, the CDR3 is TGTGCCAGCAGCTTGCCAGGGGCCCGGTCTGGAAACACCATATATTTT. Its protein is CASSLPGARSGNTIYF.

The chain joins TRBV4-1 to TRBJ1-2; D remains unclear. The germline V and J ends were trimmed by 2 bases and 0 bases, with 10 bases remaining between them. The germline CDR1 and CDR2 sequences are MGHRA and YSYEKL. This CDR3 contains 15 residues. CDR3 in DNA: TGCGCCAGCAGCCAACCTGGGCGTTCTAACTATGGCTACACCTTC. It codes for CASSQPGRSNYGYTF.

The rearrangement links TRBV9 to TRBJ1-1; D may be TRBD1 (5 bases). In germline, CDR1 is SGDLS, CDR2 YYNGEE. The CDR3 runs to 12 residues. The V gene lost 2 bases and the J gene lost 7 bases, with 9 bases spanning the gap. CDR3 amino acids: CASSVDSREAFF. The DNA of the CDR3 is TGTGCCAGCAGCGTCGACAGCCGTGAAGCTTTCTTT.

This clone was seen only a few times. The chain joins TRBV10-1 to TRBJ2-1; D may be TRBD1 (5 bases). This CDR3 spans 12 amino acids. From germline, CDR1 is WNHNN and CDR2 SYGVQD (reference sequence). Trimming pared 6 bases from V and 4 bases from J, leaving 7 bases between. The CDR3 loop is CASRDNYNEQFF. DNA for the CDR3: TGCGCCAGCAGGGACAATTACAATGAGCAGTTCTTC.

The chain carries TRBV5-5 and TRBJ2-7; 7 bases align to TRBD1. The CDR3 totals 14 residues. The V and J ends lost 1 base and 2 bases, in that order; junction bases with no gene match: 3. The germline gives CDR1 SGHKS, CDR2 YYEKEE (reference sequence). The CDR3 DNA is TGTGCCAGCAGCTTGACAGGGGCGGCCTACGAGCAGTACTTC. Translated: CASSLTGAAYEQYF.

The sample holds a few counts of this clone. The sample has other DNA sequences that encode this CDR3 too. CDR3 residues: CASSLTGGGYGYTF. The DNA of the CDR3 is TGCGCCAGCAGCCTTACAGGGGGCGGGTATGGCTACACCTTC. The chain carries TRBV5-1 and TRBJ1-2; 9 nucleotides agree with TRBD1. This CDR3 has 14 amino acids. Trimming took 4 bases from V and 5 from J; bases not matched to a gene: 6. Germline V gene lookup returns CDR1 SGHRS and CDR2 YFSETQ.

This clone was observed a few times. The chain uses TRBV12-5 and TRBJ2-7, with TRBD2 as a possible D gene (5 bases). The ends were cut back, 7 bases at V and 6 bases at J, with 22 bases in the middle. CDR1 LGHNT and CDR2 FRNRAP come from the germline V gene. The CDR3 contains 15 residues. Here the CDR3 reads CASALNGVPRGEQYF. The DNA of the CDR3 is TGTGCTAGTGCCCTAAATGGCGTACCACGGGGCGAGCAGTACTTC. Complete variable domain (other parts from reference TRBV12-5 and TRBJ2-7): DARVTQTPRHKVTEMGQEVTMRCQPILGHNTVFWYRQTMMQGLELLAYFRNRAPLDDSGMPKDRFSAEMPDATLATLKIQPSEPRDSAVYFCASALNGVPRGEQYFGPGTRLTVT.

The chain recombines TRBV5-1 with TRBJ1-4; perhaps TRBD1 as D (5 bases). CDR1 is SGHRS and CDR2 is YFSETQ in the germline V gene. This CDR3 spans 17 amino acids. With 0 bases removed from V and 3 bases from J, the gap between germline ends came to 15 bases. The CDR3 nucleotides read TGCGCCAGCAGCTTGGCCGGGACTGGTACAGCTAATGAAAAACTGTTTTTT. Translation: CASSLAGTGTANEKLFF.

CDR3 DNA sequence: TGCGCCAGCAGCCCTGGACAGCAAAATGAAAAACTGTTTTTT. Amino acids: CASSPGQQNEKLFF. This chain connects TRBV5-1 to TRBJ1-4, with TRBD1 as a possible D gene (6 bases). Germline CDR1 is SGHRS and CDR2 is YFSETQ. The CDR3 spans 14 residues. V was cut by 4 bases and J by 5 bases, with 12 bases left in between.

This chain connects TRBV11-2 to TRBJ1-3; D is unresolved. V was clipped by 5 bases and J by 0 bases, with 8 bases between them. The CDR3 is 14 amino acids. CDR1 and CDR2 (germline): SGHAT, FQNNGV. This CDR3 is CASSPRGSGNTIYF. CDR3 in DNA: TGTGCCAGCAGCCCCCGGGGCTCTGGAAACACCATATATTTT.

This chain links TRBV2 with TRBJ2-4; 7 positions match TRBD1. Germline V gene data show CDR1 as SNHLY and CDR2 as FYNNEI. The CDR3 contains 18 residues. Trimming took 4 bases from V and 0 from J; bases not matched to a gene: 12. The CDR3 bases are TGTGCCAGCAGTGTATCGATCGACAGGGCTCTAGCCAAAAACATTCAGTACTTC. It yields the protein CASSVSIDRALAKNIQYF.

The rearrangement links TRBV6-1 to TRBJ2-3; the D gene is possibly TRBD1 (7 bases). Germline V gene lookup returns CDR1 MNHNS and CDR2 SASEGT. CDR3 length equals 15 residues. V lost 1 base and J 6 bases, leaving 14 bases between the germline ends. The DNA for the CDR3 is TGTGCCAGCAGTGAAGAGAGGTCAGGGGGGGATACGCAGTATTTT. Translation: CASSEERSGGDTQYF.

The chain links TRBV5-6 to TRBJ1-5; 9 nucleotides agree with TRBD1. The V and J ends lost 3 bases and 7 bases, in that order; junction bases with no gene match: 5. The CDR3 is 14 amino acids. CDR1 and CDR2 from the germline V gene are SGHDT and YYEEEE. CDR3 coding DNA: TGTGCCAGCAGCTGGGGACAGGGCCAACAGCCCCAGCATTTT. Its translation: CASSWGQGQQPQHF.

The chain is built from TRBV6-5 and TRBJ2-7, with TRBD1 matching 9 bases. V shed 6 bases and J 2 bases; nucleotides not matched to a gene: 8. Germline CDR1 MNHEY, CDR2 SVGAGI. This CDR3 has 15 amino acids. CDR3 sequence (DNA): TGTGCCAGCAGGACCCCCGGGACAGGGACCTACGAGCAGTACTTC. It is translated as CASRTPGTGTYEQYF.

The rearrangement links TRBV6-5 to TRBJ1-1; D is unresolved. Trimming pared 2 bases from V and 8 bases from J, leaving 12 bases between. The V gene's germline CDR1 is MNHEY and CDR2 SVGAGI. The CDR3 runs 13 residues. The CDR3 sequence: CASSYRASDEAFF. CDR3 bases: TGTGCCAGCAGTTACCGAGCGTCCGACGAAGCTTTCTTT.

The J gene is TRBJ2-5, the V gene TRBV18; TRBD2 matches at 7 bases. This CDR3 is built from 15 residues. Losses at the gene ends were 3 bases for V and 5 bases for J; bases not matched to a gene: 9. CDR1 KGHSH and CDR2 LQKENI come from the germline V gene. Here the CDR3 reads CASSPNPSGVETQYF. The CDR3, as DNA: TGTGCCAGCTCACCCAATCCCAGCGGGGTTGAGACCCAGTACTTC.

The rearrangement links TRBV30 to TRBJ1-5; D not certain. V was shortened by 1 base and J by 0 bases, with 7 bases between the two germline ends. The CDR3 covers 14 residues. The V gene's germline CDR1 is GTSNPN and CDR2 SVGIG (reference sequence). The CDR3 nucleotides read TGTGCCTGGAGTGCAGAAAATAGCAATCAGCCCCAGCATTTT. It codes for CAWSAENSNQPQHF. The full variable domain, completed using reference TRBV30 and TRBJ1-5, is SQTIHQWPATLVQPVGSPLSLECTVEGTSNPNLYWYRQAAGRGLQLLFYSVGIGQISSEVPQNLSASRPQDRQFILSSKKLLLSDSGFYLCAWSAENSNQPQHFGDGTRLSIL.

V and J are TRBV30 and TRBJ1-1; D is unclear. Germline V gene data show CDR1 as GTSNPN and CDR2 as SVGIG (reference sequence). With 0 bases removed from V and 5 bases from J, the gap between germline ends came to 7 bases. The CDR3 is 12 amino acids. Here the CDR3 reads CAWSVDWTEAFF. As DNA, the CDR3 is TGTGCCTGGAGTGTCGACTGGACTGAAGCTTTCTTT.